One and the same sample provided the 27 T cell receptor beta chains below, sequenced in a study of T cells in Graves' hyperthyroidism and ophthalmopathy. Amplified TCR beta CDR3 regions derived from RNA transcripts. An initial round of RT-PCR targeting the TCR CDR3 relied on the HTBI primer set. TCRdb re-analysed the multiplex PCR reads in MiXCR, keeping a single row per CDR3 protein. The sample includes roughly 720,000 distinct CDR3 sequences, 17% of them seen just once. Sequencing was carried out using blood. The origin of the receptors is a man aged 50-59 years with Graves' hyperthyroidism.

This clonotype was picked up many times. V and J are TRBV28 and TRBJ2-5, with D perhaps matching TRBD2 (6 bases). CDR1 and CDR2 from the germline V gene are MDHEN and SYDVKM. With 6 bases removed from V and 6 bases from J, the gap between germline ends came to 20 bases. The CDR3 extends over 15 amino acids. The CDR3 loop reads CASSLSAGSRKTQYF. The CDR3, as DNA: TGTGCCAGCAGCCTCAGCGCGGGGAGTCGGAAGACCCAGTACTTC.

This clonotype was recorded a few times. The genes are TRBV28 and TRBJ1-2; D is undetermined. The CDR3 runs to 14 residues. Germline V CDR1 and CDR2: MDHEN, SYDVKM. Trimming stripped 5 bases from V and 2 bases from J, with 12 bases between. CDR3 region: CASSPPTVNYGYTF. In DNA, the CDR3 is TGTGCCAGCAGTCCTCCCACAGTCAACTATGGCTACACCTTC.

This clonotype was recorded many times. V is TRBV2 and J is TRBJ1-4, with TRBD1 matching over 10 bases. The V segment lost 3 bases and the J segment 7 bases; nucleotides outside the gene matches: 8. The CDR3 loop spans 16 amino acids. The V gene's germline CDR1 is SNHLY and CDR2 FYNNEI. CDR3 sequence: CASSEDQTGGSEKLFF. CDR3 nucleotides: TGTGCCAGCAGTGAGGACCAGACAGGGGGCAGTGAAAAACTGTTTTTT.

The chain links TRBV9 to TRBJ2-1; TRBD2 aligns across 10 bases. The J segment lost 7 bases and the V segment lost 1 base, leaving 5 bases of the junction unmatched. CDR3 length equals 15 residues. Germline V gene sequence: CDR1 SGDLS, CDR2 YYNGEE. CDR3 protein: CASSVLASGSNEQFF. In nucleotides, the CDR3 is TGTGCCAGCAGCGTATTAGCTAGCGGGAGTAATGAGCAGTTCTTC.

This chain joins TRBV30 and TRBJ2-1, with D perhaps matching TRBD2 (5 bases). The length of the CDR3 is 14 residues. Germline CDR1 and CDR2: GTSNPN and SVGIG (reference sequence). The germline V and J ends were trimmed by 2 bases and 6 bases, with 14 bases remaining between them. CDR3 sequence (DNA): TGTGCCTGGAGTCAAGCGGACCCCGGCAATGAGCAGTTCTTC. Protein product: CAWSQADPGNEQFF.

The sample holds a few counts of this clonotype. The V call is TRBV5-1, the J call TRBJ2-3; no reliable D call. Germline V gene lookup returns CDR1 SGHRS and CDR2 YFSETQ. The CDR3 is 15 amino acids. With 4 bases removed from V and 6 bases from J, the gap between germline ends came to 18 bases. The CDR3 loop is CASSLNQPRSDTQYF. The CDR3 DNA follows: TGCGCCAGCAGCCTGAATCAGCCCCGGAGCGATACGCAGTATTTT.

The CDR3 loop reads CASSFRTEQFF. In DNA form, the CDR3 reads TGTGCCAGCAGTTTCCGAACTGAGCAGTTCTTC. The chain recombines TRBV28 with TRBJ2-1, with no clear D. CDR3 length equals 11 residues. The germline V gene encodes CDR1 MDHEN and CDR2 SYDVKM. V lost 3 bases and J 9 bases, leaving 6 bases between the germline ends.

This clonotype was picked up many times. The chain links TRBV12-3 or TRBV12-4 to TRBJ2-1; no definite D call. V shed 5 bases and J shed 8 bases, with 7 bases lying between them. This CDR3 has 11 residues. CDR3 region: CASSHGYEQFF. CDR3 in DNA: TGTGCCAGCAGTCACGGCTATGAGCAGTTCTTC.

This clonotype was seen more than once but under ten times. The chain uses TRBV5-6 and TRBJ1-5; a weak D match, TRBD1 (5 bases). Trimming removed 4 bases at V and 2 bases at J, with 16 bases between. The CDR3 runs 16 residues. CDR1 is SGHDT and CDR2 is YYEEEE in the germline V gene. Here the CDR3 reads CASSENQRGGNQPQHF. The CDR3, as DNA: TGTGCCAGCAGCGAGAACCAGAGGGGAGGCAATCAGCCCCAGCATTTT.

The sample holds a few counts of this clonotype. This chain joins TRBV4-1 and TRBJ1-2, with 8 bases that match TRBD1. Unmatched junction bases numbered 4, after V lost 0 bases and J lost 4 bases. CDR1 and CDR2 (germline): MGHRA, YSYEKL. This CDR3 has 15 residues. CDR3 protein: CASSQDLTGGYGYTF. DNA of the CDR3: TGCGCCAGCAGCCAAGATCTTACAGGGGGCTATGGCTACACCTTC.

The rearrangement links TRBV20-1 to TRBJ1-5; D is uncertain. Between the trimmed V and J ends, which lost 0 bases and 0 bases, there was a span of 12 bases. From germline, CDR1 is DFQATT and CDR2 SNEGSKA (reference sequence). This CDR3 has 16 amino acids. The CDR3 bases are TGCAGTGCTAGAGATGTGGGCGGACCTAGCAATCAGCCCCAGCATTTT. Protein sequence: CSARDVGGPSNQPQHF.

This clonotype occurred a few times. CDR3 bases: TGTGCCATCAGGGGCGACACAGGGTACACGCAGTATTTT. Amino acids: CAIRGDTGYTQYF. The chain is built from TRBV10-3 and TRBJ2-3, with a possible D match to TRBD1 (6 bases). This CDR3 has 13 amino acids. Trimming left V 6 bases short and J 9 bases short, with 16 bases between. Germline CDR1 and CDR2: ENHRY and SYGVKD.

The chain carries TRBV19 and TRBJ1-1, with D uncertain. This CDR3 spans 13 amino acids. V shed 1 base and J shed 6 bases, with 9 bases lying between them. Germline lookup yields CDR1 LNHDA and CDR2 SQIVND (reference sequence). The CDR3, as DNA: TGTGCCAGTAGTATAGGGGTTGAGGCTGAAGCTTTCTTT. Protein: CASSIGVEAEAFF.

There are many counts of this clonotype. V gene TRBV5-1 combines with J gene TRBJ2-1; TRBD2 might be the D (6 bases). Germline values: CDR1 SGHRS, CDR2 YFSETQ. The CDR3 has 16 amino acids. Trimming took 2 bases from V and 0 from J, leaving 12 bases between them. The CDR3 nucleotides read TGCGCCAGCAGCTTCTTAGCGGCCGGCTCCTACAATGAGCAGTTCTTC. It specifies CASSFLAAGSYNEQFF.

This clonotype showed up just a few times. This could be a read error, since a much larger clone is one nucleotide away. This rearrangement joins TRBV6-2 or TRBV6-3 to TRBJ2-7, with D maybe TRBD2 (5 bases). The germline V gene encodes CDR1 MNHEY and CDR2 SVGEGT. Trimming took off 5 bases at V and 7 bases at J, with 18 bases between the two ends. The CDR3 covers 14 residues. CDR3 in DNA: TGTGCCAGCAGTCCCCTGCGGGCCTACAATGAGCAGTACTTC. It encodes CASSPLRAYNEQYF.

This clonotype was observed at least ten times. The chain uses TRBV7-2 and TRBJ2-7; 11 nucleotides agree with TRBD2. V lost 5 bases to trimming and J lost 3 bases; unmatched junction nucleotides: 6. This CDR3 has 15 residues. Germline CDR1 and CDR2: SGHTA and FQGNSA. CDR3 nucleotides: TGTGCCAGCAGCCTTACTAGCGGGGGAATCTACGAGCAGTACTTC. It yields the protein CASSLTSGGIYEQYF.

This clonotype was counted at least ten times. The rearrangement joins TRBV3-1 to TRBJ2-3; a possible D gene is TRBD2 (5 bases). Trimming removed 1 base at V and 6 bases at J, with 14 bases between. The CDR3 loop spans 15 amino acids. In germline, CDR1 is LGHDT, CDR2 YNNKEL (reference sequence). The CDR3, as DNA: TGTGCCAGCAGCCAAGCGCGGGTGTCGCTTGATACGCAGTATTTT. Translated, it gives CASSQARVSLDTQYF.

This clonotype has a count of ten or more. The chain joins TRBV2 to TRBJ1-1; no clear D gene. The CDR3 extends over 15 amino acids. The germline CDR1 and CDR2 sequences are SNHLY and FYNNEI. Trimming pared 3 bases from V and 1 base from J, leaving 12 bases between. The DNA of the CDR3 is TGTGCCAGCAGTGATAACGGCGGTTGGAACACTGAAGCTTTCTTT. This gives the protein CASSDNGGWNTEAFF.

This clonotype has a count of ten or more. The chain is built from TRBV28 and TRBJ2-1; 16 bases are a match to TRBD2. Germline V gives CDR1 MDHEN, CDR2 SYDVKM. The CDR3 is 18 residues long. V trimming: 6 bases; J trimming: 0 bases; junction bases outside the gene matches: 5. The CDR3 loop is CASRGTSGRDSSYNEQFF. CDR3 DNA sequence: TGTGCCAGCAGGGGGACTAGCGGGAGGGATAGCTCCTACAATGAGCAGTTCTTC.

This clonotype was seen at least ten times. This chain uses TRBV2 with TRBJ2-2; D gene ambiguous. CDR3 length equals 14 residues. CDR1 is SNHLY, CDR2 FYNNEI, per germline. V lost 2 bases, J lost 2 bases, and 6 bases lay in between. CDR3 nucleotide sequence: TGTGCCAGCAGTGAACAGGACAACACCGGGGAGCTGTTTTTT. It codes for CASSEQDNTGELFF.

In its sample, this clonotype was seen many times. The rearrangement links TRBV28 to TRBJ2-7; 9 bases agree with TRBD1. The junction had 10 bases not matched to a gene; V was cut back by 4 bases and J by 3 bases. This CDR3 is built from 16 residues. The germline CDR1 and CDR2 sequences are MDHEN and SYDVKM. The CDR3 region is CASSSPSGTGIYEQYF. In nucleotides, the CDR3 is TGTGCCAGCAGTTCCCCCTCCGGGACAGGGATCTACGAGCAGTACTTC.

In its sample, this clonotype was seen many times. The chain carries TRBV5-1 and TRBJ1-1; TRBD1 aligns across 8 bases. The CDR3 sequence is 15 residues long. Per the germline V gene, CDR1 is SGHRS and CDR2 is YFSETQ. V lost 2 bases and J lost 3; bases outside the gene matches: 6. The CDR3 DNA sequence: TGCGCCAGCAGCTTTTCCGGACAGGGCTACACTGAAGCTTTCTTT. Translation: CASSFSGQGYTEAFF.

This clonotype has only a few counts. V is TRBV29-1 and J is TRBJ2-2, with D tentatively TRBD2 (6 bases). This CDR3 region has 14 residues. Germline CDR1 reads SQVTM; CDR2 reads ANQGSEA. V lost 6 bases and J lost 0, with 11 bases in between. This chain's CDR3 is CSVGTYANTGELFF. For the CDR3, the DNA is TGCAGCGTAGGGACTTACGCGAACACCGGGGAGCTGTTTTTT.

This clonotype was observed a few times. The V gene is TRBV20-1, the J gene TRBJ2-3; TRBD2 matches at 7 bases. Germline lookup yields CDR1 DFQATT and CDR2 SNEGSKA (reference sequence). The length of the CDR3 is 15 residues. V lost 5 bases and J lost 3; bases outside the gene matches: 11. CDR3 nucleotide sequence: TGCAGTGCTCGAGGGGACTATCGGGAGACAGATACGCAGTATTTT. It encodes CSARGDYRETDTQYF.

This clonotype was counted at least ten times. The chain combines TRBV28 with TRBJ1-4; weak D call: TRBD1 (5 bases). V was shortened by 3 bases and J by 0 bases, with 14 bases between the two germline ends. The CDR3 is 17 amino acids. Germline V CDR1 and CDR2: MDHEN, SYDVKM. The CDR3 loop reads CASSLIGRVATNEKLFF. The CDR3 DNA sequence: TGTGCCAGCAGTTTGATCGGCAGGGTTGCAACTAATGAAAAACTGTTTTTT.

This clonotype was counted between two and nine times. The chain couples TRBV19 to TRBJ1-1; D remains unclear. With 5 bases removed from V and 1 base from J, the gap between germline ends came to 8 bases. The CDR3 spans 13 residues. Germline CDR1 is LNHDA and CDR2 is SQIVND (reference sequence). The CDR3 loop reads CASSYGWNTEAFF. The CDR3 region has the DNA TGTGCCAGTAGTTATGGATGGAACACTGAAGCTTTCTTT.

The CDR3 nucleotides read TGTGCCAGCAGCCAAGATAACGCAGGGTGGGTTGAGCAGTTCTTC. Translation: CASSQDNAGWVEQFF. V is TRBV4-2 and J is TRBJ2-1, with D perhaps matching TRBD1 (5 bases). Germline V gene sequence: CDR1 LGHNA, CDR2 YNFKEQ. The CDR3 is 15 amino acids. The V end lost 0 bases, the J end lost 9 bases, and 15 bases lay between the germline ends.